A selection of T cell receptor beta chains follows, all from one sample in a study of blood T cells in healthy people across ages. TCRdb reprocessed the 5' RACE reads via MiXCR and lists one record per CDR3 protein. This table has some 1.8 million distinct CDR3 sequences, 39% appearing once. The specimen sequenced was blood. The receptors originated from a human donor in good health. Both conserved end residues are part of each CDR3. D genes are given only for firm matches. A clone size is listed for some rows: how often the clone was seen (once, few, many), or a class if it is expanded.

V gene	clone size	J gene	D gene	CDR3 DNA	CDR3 protein
TRBV6-5	few	TRBJ2-7	.	TGTGCCAGCAGTTACGAGGGGATCTCCTACGAGCAGTACTTC	CASSYEGISYEQYF
TRBV12-3/TRBV12-4	.	TRBJ1-1	.	TGTGCCACCGGGGGTGCTGAAGTTTTCTTT	CATGGAEVFF
TRBV29-1	few	TRBJ2-7	TRBD2	TGCAGCGTGCGCGCGGGGGAATCCTACGAGCAGTACTTC	CSVRAGESYEQYF
TRBV19	.	TRBJ2-7	.	TGTGCCAGTAGTACCTGGGGGACAAGGGGCTCCTACGAGCAGTACTTC	CASSTWGTRGSYEQYF
TRBV5-5	.	TRBJ1-2	.	TGTGCCAGCAGCTCCACCGTGGTTCCCTATGGCTACACCTTC	CASSSTVVPYGYTF
TRBV29-1	few	TRBJ2-3	.	TGCAGCGAATCCAGGGGTGGCGATACGCAGTATTTT	CSESRGGDTQYF
TRBV2	.	TRBJ2-7	.	TGTGCCAGCACGGGACTCTACGAGCAGTACTTC	CASTGLYEQYF
TRBV20-1	few	TRBJ2-3	TRBD2	TGCAGTGCCGACCTACTAGCGGGGGGGCCTTTAGAAACAGATACGCAGTATTTT	CSADLLAGGPLETDTQYF
TRBV11-2	few	TRBJ2-3	.	TGTGCCAGCAGCTTAGTCGGGGGAGCGCGCGCAGATACGCAGTATTTT	CASSLVGGARADTQYF
TRBV7-2	few	TRBJ2-1	.	TGTGCCAGCAGTCGTCCTTGGGGCATTGCGCAGTTCTTC	CASSRPWGIAQFF
TRBV28	.	TRBJ2-4	.	TGTGCCAGCAGCTTGGCCATCGCAGGGAAGCAGTACTTC	CASSLAIAGKQYF
TRBV20-1	.	TRBJ2-7	TRBD1	TGCAGTGCCGGGGCGGAGACAGGGGACATCTACGAGCAGTACTTC	CSAGAETGDIYEQYF
TRBV6-6	.	TRBJ2-7	TRBD1	TGTGCCAGCAGTTACACCCCGACAGGGGAATACGAGCAGTACTTC	CASSYTPTGEYEQYF
TRBV10-2	few	TRBJ1-2	.	TGCGCCAGCAGAGAGGGAAATGGCCATCTGGATGGCTACACCTTC	CASREGNGHLDGYTF
TRBV7-2	.	TRBJ2-7	.	TGTGCCAGCAGCTTAGAACAGTACGAGCAGTACTTC	CASSLEQYEQYF
TRBV6-1	many	TRBJ1-2	TRBD1	TGTGCCAGCAGGGGACAGGGGAACTATGGCTACACCTTC	CASRGQGNYGYTF
TRBV25-1	.	TRBJ2-1	TRBD2	TGTGCCAGCAGTGAGCTAGCGGGGGCCTACAATGAGCAGTGCTTC	CASSELAGAYNEQCF
TRBV4-3	many	TRBJ2-1	.	TGCGCCAGCAGCCAAGCACTTCCGGCAGGGTCAAATGAGCAGTTCTTC	CASSQALPAGSNEQFF
TRBV11-2	.	TRBJ2-1	.	TGTGCCAGCAGCCCCCGCCGGGGACTCCCCTCCTACAATGAGCAGTTCTTC	CASSPRRGLPSYNEQFF
TRBV6-2/TRBV6-3	.	TRBJ2-7	.	TGTGCCAGCAGTGACCCCCCGGGCTACGAGCAGTACTTC	CASSDPPGYEQYF